This T cell receptor (beta chain) was recovered during a study of T cells in Graves' hyperthyroidism and ophthalmopathy. Study details: Staff took peripheral blood when the initial diagnosis was made, before any treatment began.

The CDR3 totals 14 residues. CDR1 and CDR2 from the germline V gene are LGHDT and YNNKEL (reference sequence). Whole-study results and caveats: The majority of expanded thyroid clonotypes above 0.001 also appeared in blood.

About this clonotype itself: The antigen remains undetermined. Germline and junction disagree at one end, which may indicate a read error.

The TCR beta CDR3 regions underwent amplification using RNA transcripts as the source. With the HTBI primer set, the TCR CDR3 went through a first round of RT-PCR. TCRdb ran MiXCR on the multiplex PCR reads and lists one entry per CDR3 protein. The sample shows 500,000 to 550,000 distinct CDR3 sequences, 20% of them seen only once. The J gene is TRBJ2-3, the V gene TRBV3-1, with D maybe TRBD1 (6 bases). Sequencing was carried out using blood. This receptor was identified in a man in his forties with Graves' ophthalmopathy. CDR3 DNA: TGTGCCAGCAGCGGGGGCGAGGGCACAGGTACGCAGTATTTT. Residues: CASSGGEGTGTQYF.